Following are 10 T cell receptor beta chains from one sample sequenced in a study of T cell responses to AZD1222 COVID-19 vaccine. Sequencing was performed with immunoSEQ multiplex PCR; in TCRdb, only in-frame clones are kept and a portion is missing. This table has 40,000 to 55,000 clones, 90% appearing once. Source: peripheral blood, taken 28 days after the second AZD1222 dose. The receptors here all came from an adult who received the AZD1222 COVID-19 vaccine.

The gene calls are TRBV12-3 or TRBV12-4 and TRBJ2-7; D not resolved. The CDR3 runs to 12 residues. Trimming took 7 bases from V and 1 from J, leaving 8 bases between them. The CDR3 region has the DNA TGTGCCAGCACCGACAAATCCTACGAGCAGTACTTC. Protein sequence: CASTDKSYEQYF.

The chain uses TRBV19 and TRBJ2-4; possible D gene TRBD1, 6 bases. The CDR3 has 14 amino acids. From germline, CDR1 is LNHDA and CDR2 SQIVND (reference sequence). Trimming took off 6 bases at V and 5 bases at J, with 14 bases between the two ends. The CDR3 reads CASSHRASENIQYF. Written as DNA, the CDR3 is TGTGCCAGTAGCCACAGGGCTTCCGAAAACATTCAGTACTTC.

The chain combines TRBV14 with TRBJ2-1; D ambiguous. The V end was cut by 1 base, the J end by 2 bases, with 9 bases between. CDR3 length: 15 residues. The V gene's germline CDR1 is SGHDN and CDR2 FVKESK. CDR3 DNA sequence: TGTGCCAGCAGCCAAGTACGTCAAACCTACAATGAGCAGTTCTTC. Its translation is CASSQVRQTYNEQFF.

This CDR3 is CASSGTANSNQPQHF. In DNA, the CDR3 is TGTGCCAGCAGTGGGACGGCAAATAGCAATCAGCCCCAGCATTTT. The genes are TRBV2 and TRBJ1-5; D gene ambiguous. This CDR3 comprises 15 residues. V shed 4 bases and J shed 0 bases, with 10 bases lying between them. Germline V gene lookup returns CDR1 SNHLY and CDR2 FYNNEI.

The CDR3: CASSVGSGVGAQYF. CDR3 coding DNA: TGTGCCAGCAGCGTAGGGAGCGGGGTCGGCGCACAGTATTTT. The J gene is TRBJ2-3, the V gene TRBV9, with TRBD2 matching 7 bases. This CDR3 comprises 14 residues. Germline trimming cut 0 bases from V and 12 bases from J; bases unmatched to any gene: 10. The germline V gene has CDR1 SGDLS and CDR2 YYNGEE.

The J gene is TRBJ1-3, the V gene TRBV5-1; D is unclear. This CDR3 has 13 amino acids. The germline V gene encodes CDR1 SGHRS and CDR2 YFSETQ. V was shortened by 4 bases and J by 2 bases, with 7 bases between the two germline ends. The CDR3 DNA sequence: TGCGCCAGCAGCCCCATAGCTGGAAACACCATATATTTT. Protein product: CASSPIAGNTIYF.

The rearrangement joins TRBV2 to TRBJ2-1; 14 positions match TRBD2. The CDR3 has 16 residues. The V gene's germline CDR1 is SNHLY and CDR2 FYNNEI. The junction had 11 bases not matched to a gene; V was cut back by 6 bases and J by 10 bases. The CDR3 sequence is CASRGLAGGEVGEQFF. The CDR3, as DNA: TGTGCCAGCAGAGGACTAGCGGGGGGAGAGGTAGGAGAGCAGTTCTTC.

J is TRBJ2-3 and V is TRBV6-2 or TRBV6-3, with 10 positions matching TRBD2. The junction had 11 bases not matched to a gene; V was cut back by 4 bases and J by 4 bases. The germline V gene has CDR1 MNHEY and CDR2 SVGEGT. This CDR3 has 17 amino acids. The CDR3 loop reads CASSFMSGGVFADTQYF. CDR3 sequence (DNA): TGTGCCAGCAGTTTTATGAGCGGGGGGGTTTTTGCAGATACGCAGTATTTT.

The chain joins TRBV3-1 (or the pseudogene TRBV3-2) to TRBJ2-3; TRBD2 agrees at 9 bases. The CDR3 has 15 amino acids. V dropped 5 bases and J dropped 4; count of bases not matched to a gene: 7. Germline values: CDR1 LGHDT, CDR2 YNNKEL (reference sequence). The CDR3 DNA sequence: TGTGCCAGCAGCTCCCGGAGCGGGGGGTCAGATACGCAGTATTTT. Translated: CASSSRSGGSDTQYF.

V gene TRBV3-1 (or the pseudogene TRBV3-2) combines with J gene TRBJ2-1, with D possibly matching TRBD2 (5 bases). Germline V lookup: CDR1 LGHDT, CDR2 YNNKEL (reference sequence). This CDR3 comprises 12 residues. Trimming pared 4 bases from V and 9 bases from J, leaving 10 bases between. The CDR3 sequence: CASSPREFEQFF. The CDR3 bases are TGTGCCAGCAGCCCTCGGGAATTTGAGCAGTTCTTC.